These 13 T cell receptor beta chains were all obtained from the same sample, sequenced in a study of CD8 T cell repertoires and HIV-1 epitope variants. Method: immunoSEQ multiplex PCR; TCRdb's copy keeps in-frame clones and lacks some. The sample has about 95,000 clones; roughly four fifths are singletons. Material for sequencing was uncultured baseline CD8+ T cells from peripheral blood mononuclear cells (PBMCs). All receptors derive from a male donor with HIV.

This clone was seen only a few times. This chain links TRBV29-1 with TRBJ2-3; unclear D gene. The CDR3 contains 11 residues. Trimming left V 4 bases short and J 0 bases short, with 2 bases between. The germline V gene has CDR1 SQVTM and CDR2 ANQGSEA. This CDR3 reads CSVGSTDTQYF. The CDR3 bases are TGCAGCGTTGGAAGCACAGATACGCAGTATTTT.

This chain joins TRBV10-3 and TRBJ1-2; no reliable D call. Trimming removed 2 bases at V and 5 bases at J, with 3 bases between. CDR1 ENHRY and CDR2 SYGVKD come from the germline V gene. CDR3 length equals 11 residues. The chain's CDR3 is CAISEEYGYTF. The DNA of the CDR3 is TGTGCCATCAGTGAGGAATATGGCTACACCTTC.

V is TRBV18 and J is TRBJ2-7; 9 bases are shared with TRBD2. This CDR3 is built from 18 residues. The V and J ends lost 3 bases and 1 base, in that order; junction bases with no gene match: 13. The germline gives CDR1 KGHSH, CDR2 LQKENI. The CDR3 loop is CASSPARLAGRWSYEQYF. DNA of the CDR3: TGTGCCAGCTCACCCGCGAGGCTAGCGGGGAGGTGGTCCTACGAGCAGTACTTC.

This chain links TRBV28 with TRBJ2-1; TRBD2 agrees at 10 bases. From germline, CDR1 is MDHEN and CDR2 SYDVKM. Germline trimming cut 6 bases from V and 5 bases from J; bases unmatched to any gene: 4. This CDR3 comprises 14 residues. CDR3 sequence reads: CASRWTSGHNEQFF. CDR3 nucleotides: TGTGCCAGCAGGTGGACTAGCGGCCACAATGAGCAGTTCTTC.

This chain uses TRBV27 with TRBJ2-7; TRBD2 matches 12 bases. CDR1 is MNHEY and CDR2 is SMNVEV in the germline V gene (reference sequence). CDR3 length: 15 amino acids. With 5 bases clipped from V and 5 bases from J, the junction kept 7 bases outside the gene matches. The CDR3 DNA sequence: TGTGCCAGCAGTCCAAGACTAGCGGGAGTTGACGAGCAGTACTTC. Its protein product is CASSPRLAGVDEQYF.

The CDR3 nucleotides are TGTGCCAGCAGTTACGGACGGGGGGAAGATACGCAGTATTTT. It codes for CASSYGRGEDTQYF. The rearrangement links TRBV6-5 to TRBJ2-3, with TRBD2 matching over 7 bases. This CDR3 spans 14 amino acids. CDR1 is MNHEY and CDR2 is SVGAGI in the germline V gene. Trimming at V came to 2 bases and at J to 5 bases, leaving 4 bases not matched to a gene.

The rearrangement links TRBV6-1 to TRBJ2-3, with 7 bases identical to TRBD1. J gave up 0 bases and V 5 bases, and 5 bases lay outside the gene matches. CDR1 is MNHNS and CDR2 is SASEGT in the germline V gene. This CDR3 has 15 amino acids. This CDR3 reads CASSPTGASTDTQYF. The CDR3 DNA sequence: TGTGCCAGCAGTCCCACAGGGGCGAGCACAGATACGCAGTATTTT.

Written as DNA, the CDR3 is TGTGCCAGTAGCGGGGGGACCTACGAGCAGTACTTC. This encodes CASSGGTYEQYF. V usage is TRBV10-3 and J usage is TRBJ2-7; 10 bases are a match to TRBD2. The CDR3 runs 12 residues. V was clipped by 10 bases and J by 2 bases; unmatched bases: 2. From germline, CDR1 is ENHRY and CDR2 SYGVKD.

The rearrangement uses TRBV27 and TRBJ2-7, with 7 bases lining up with TRBD2. With 0 bases clipped from V and 5 bases from J, the junction kept 7 bases outside the gene matches. CDR3 length: 15 residues. CDR1 is MNHEY, CDR2 SMNVEV, per germline (reference sequence). In DNA, the CDR3 is TGTGCCAGCAGTTTATCAGGGACTACAAAGGACGAGCAGTACTTC. Amino acid sequence: CASSLSGTTKDEQYF.

This clone was detected ten times or more. This chain connects TRBV7-9 to TRBJ2-3; 8 positions agree with TRBD2. J was trimmed by 6 bases and V by 0 bases; bases with no gene match: 8. This CDR3 is built from 16 residues. In germline, CDR1 is SEHNR, CDR2 FQNEAQ (reference sequence). The CDR3 reads CASSLANGRATDTQYF. The CDR3 coding sequence is TGTGCCAGCAGCTTAGCGAACGGGAGGGCCACGGATACGCAGTATTTT.

The V gene is TRBV7-2, the J gene TRBJ1-3, with D perhaps matching TRBD1 (6 bases). Trimming left V 5 bases short and J 8 bases short, with 19 bases between. CDR3 length equals 15 residues. Germline V CDR1 and CDR2: SGHTA, FQGNSA. This CDR3 is CASSQTGVPRDTIYF. The CDR3 DNA reads TGTGCCAGCAGCCAGACAGGAGTTCCCCGCGACACCATATATTTT. Filled out from reference TRBV7-2 and TRBJ1-3, the complete variable domain reads GAGVSQSPSNKVTEKGKDVELRCDPISGHTALYWYRQSLGQGLEFLIYFQGNSAPDKSGLPSDRFSAERTGGSVSTLTIQRTQQEDSAVYLCASSQTGVPRDTIYFGEGSWLTVV.

The chain carries TRBV6-1 and TRBJ2-7, with 7 bases identical to TRBD1. The junction had 7 bases not matched to a gene; V was cut back by 6 bases and J by 2 bases. Germline CDR1 and CDR2: MNHNS and SASEGT. The CDR3 has 14 residues. CDR3 nucleotide sequence: TGTGCCAGCAGCCAGGACAGGCCAACCTACGAGCAGTACTTC. This encodes CASSQDRPTYEQYF.

This rearrangement joins TRBV11-2 to TRBJ1-5; tentatively, D is TRBD1 (5 bases). The germline V gene has CDR1 SGHAT and CDR2 FQNNGV. With 1 base removed from V and 0 bases from J, the gap between germline ends came to 10 bases. This CDR3 has 16 residues. The CDR3 nucleotides read TGTGCCAGCAGCTTAGGAGGGGCTCTTAGCAATCAGCCCCAGCATTTT. Translated: CASSLGGALSNQPQHF. The whole variable domain, filled in from reference TRBV11-2 and TRBJ1-5, reads EAGVAQSPRYKIIEKRQSVAFWCNPISGHATLYWYQQILGQGPKLLIQFQNNGVVDDSQLPKDRFSAERLKGVDSTLKIQPAKLEDSAVYLCASSLGGALSNQPQHFGDGTRLSIL.